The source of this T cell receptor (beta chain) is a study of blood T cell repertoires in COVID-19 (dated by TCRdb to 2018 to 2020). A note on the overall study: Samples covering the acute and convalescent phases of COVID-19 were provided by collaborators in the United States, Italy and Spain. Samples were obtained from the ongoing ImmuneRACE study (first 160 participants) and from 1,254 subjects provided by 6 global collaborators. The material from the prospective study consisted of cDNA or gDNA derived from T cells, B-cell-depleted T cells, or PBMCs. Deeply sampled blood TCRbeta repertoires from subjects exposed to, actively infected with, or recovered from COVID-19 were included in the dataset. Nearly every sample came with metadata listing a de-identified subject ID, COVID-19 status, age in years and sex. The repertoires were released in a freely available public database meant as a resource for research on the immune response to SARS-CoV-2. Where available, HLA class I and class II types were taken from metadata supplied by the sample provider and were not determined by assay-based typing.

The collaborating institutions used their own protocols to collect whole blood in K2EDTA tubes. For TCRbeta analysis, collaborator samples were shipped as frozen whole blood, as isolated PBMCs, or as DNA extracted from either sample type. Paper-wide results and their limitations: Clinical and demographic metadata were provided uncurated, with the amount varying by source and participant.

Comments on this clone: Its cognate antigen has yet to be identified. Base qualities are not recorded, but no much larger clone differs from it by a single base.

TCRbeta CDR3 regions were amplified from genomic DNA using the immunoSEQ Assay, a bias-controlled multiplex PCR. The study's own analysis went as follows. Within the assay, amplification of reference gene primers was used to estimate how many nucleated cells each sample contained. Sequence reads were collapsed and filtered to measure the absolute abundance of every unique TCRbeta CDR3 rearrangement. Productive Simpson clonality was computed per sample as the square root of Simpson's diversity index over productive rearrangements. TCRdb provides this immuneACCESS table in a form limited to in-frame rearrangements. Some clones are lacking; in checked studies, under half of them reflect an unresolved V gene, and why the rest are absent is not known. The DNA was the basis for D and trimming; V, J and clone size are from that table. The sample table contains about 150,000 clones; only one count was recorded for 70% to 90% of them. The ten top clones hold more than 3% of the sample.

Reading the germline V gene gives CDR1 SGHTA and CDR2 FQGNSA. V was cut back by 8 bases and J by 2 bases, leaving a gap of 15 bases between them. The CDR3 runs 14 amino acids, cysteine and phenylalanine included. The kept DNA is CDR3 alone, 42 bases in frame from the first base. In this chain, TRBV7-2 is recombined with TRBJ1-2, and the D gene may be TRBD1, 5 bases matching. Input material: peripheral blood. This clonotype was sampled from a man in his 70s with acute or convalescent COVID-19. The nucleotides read TGTGCCAGCCGCTCAGGGAACTTGAACTATGGCTACACCTTC. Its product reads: CASRSGNLNYGYTF. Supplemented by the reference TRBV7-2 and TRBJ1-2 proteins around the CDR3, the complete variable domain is GAGVSQSPSNKVTEKGKDVELRCDPISGHTALYWYRQSLGQGLEFLIYFQGNSAPDKSGLPSDRFSAERTGGSVSTLTIQRTQQEDSAVYLCASRSGNLNYGYTFGSGTRLTVV.